This TCR beta chain is drawn from a study of identical twins. In its sample, this clonotype was seen a few times. The target antigen is unknown. Study-wide results and limits: The authors drew conclusions from cross-sectional statistical analysis rather than following the same donors. Carriage of fewer insertions was seen in abundant cord blood beta clonotypes, whereas memory repertoires showed none. Because invariant MAIT and iNKT cells could be present, zero-insertion analyses could be partly confounded.

Template switching added a universal primer site; cDNA carried unique molecular identifiers. TCRdb re-called the 5' RACE reads through MiXCR, storing one row per CDR3 protein. The sample carries roughly 690,000 distinct CDR3 sequences, around 5.7% recorded once. The trim removed 6 bases at V and 5 bases at J, leaving 3 bases unmatched. CDR3 length equals 15 residues. V usage is TRBV12-3 or TRBV12-4 and J usage is TRBJ2-1, with 14 nucleotides matching TRBD2. The sequenced sample consisted of naive T cells sorted from blood. The receptor was derived from a man aged 18 to 29 in good health. The CDR3 reads CASRRTSGRNNEQFF. The CDR3, as DNA: TGTGCCAGCAGGCGGACTAGCGGGAGGAACAATGAGCAGTTCTTC.